The sequence of this T cell receptor (beta chain) was determined in a study of T cells in Graves' hyperthyroidism and ophthalmopathy (dated by TCRdb to the late 2010s). About the investigation overall: Peripheral blood was collected at initial diagnosis, before any treatment. A discovery cohort of roughly 96 patients, 43 with Graves' ophthalmopathy and roughly 59 with stable Graves' hyperthyroidism, was used to find distinguishing TCR V-J signatures. Following sampling, methimazole starting at 30 mg daily was given to hyperthyroidism patients, and high-dose intravenous methylprednisolone was given to ophthalmopathy patients. The paper reports TCR Vbeta CDR3 sequencing of some 140 peripheral blood samples: under 45 ophthalmopathy, under 80 hyperthyroidism and about 17 progressor patients. Prospective prediction of ophthalmopathy was tested in an independent validation cohort of fewer than 20 hyperthyroidism patients and 15 to 17 patients who later progressed to ophthalmopathy. The 100 or so discovery patients were divided at random into training and test sets in a 7:3 ratio. The study also compared thyroid tissue and blood T-cell repertoires from a handful of Graves' hyperthyroidism patients. Results and caveats for the whole study, not just this receptor: Ophthalmopathy was separated from stable hyperthyroidism by a 13 V-J signature model, with 87.88% sensitivity and about 81% specificity obtained in cross-validation and 80%/75% obtained in testing. No statistical method was used to fix the sample size in advance, and group allocation was not hidden from the investigators. Most expanded thyroid clonotypes (frequency above 0.001) were also detected in blood, a finding suggesting that blood repertoires may reflect thyroid immune responses. In validation, progression to ophthalmopathy was predicted by the model with 70% to 71% sensitivity and roughly 72% specificity, a median of approximately 7.1 months before onset.

From V the trimming removes 9 bases and from J it removes 2 bases, while the gene matches leave 8 bases of the junction unaccounted for. From the cysteine up to the phenylalanine, the CDR3 has a length of 14 residues. The CDR3 DNA has 42 bases and is translated from base 1. A patient counted as having stable Graves' hyperthyroidism if no progression to ophthalmopathy occurred over 18 months of follow-up. Hyperthyroidism patients were aged 18 to 65 years and newly diagnosed, with disease duration of less than 2 months. Patients with uncontrolled infections, other autoimmune diseases, pregnancy or lactation were excluded. Diagnoses were established on the basis of clinical symptoms, serum thyroxine and TRAb, thyroid ultrasound, and orbital computed tomography. Ficoll-Paque density gradient centrifugation was used to isolate PBMCs from approximately 11 ml of fresh peripheral blood. Total RNA was extracted with Trizol reagent, and quality was checked on an Agilent 2100 Bioanalyzer.

On this clonotype: Its recognized antigen is unknown. The record has no base qualities; no much larger clone is one base away.

TCR beta CDR3 regions were amplified from RNA transcripts. For the first round of RT-PCR on the TCR CDR3, the HTBI primer set was used together with the Qiagen OneStep RT-PCR kit. A second multiplex PCR round built the libraries, followed by size selection and purification. Libraries were sequenced paired-end with 100 bp reads on an Illumina HiSeq2000. The paper's data handling went like this. SOAPnuke was used to process the raw data, throwing out any read that contained adapters or uncalled bases, had a mean Phred below 15, or lacked an exact constant-primer or identifier match. High-quality paired reads were merged with COPE v1.2.5, and unique nucleotide sequences were defined as clonotypes. MiTCR v1.1 was used to align clonotypes to the IMGT TRBV, TRBD and TRBJ reference segments. The analysis included only V-J combinations with a frequency above 0.0001, which together covered approximately 99% of the repertoires. The TCS score was defined as the ratio of F50 (clonal expansion) to E x V (chaos), calculated using BLOSUM62-based TCRdist between CDR3 peptides within each V-J. Welch's t-statistics and random forest reduced 500 to 650 V-J features to 10 to 15, which were used in a naive Bayes classifier (R e1071). TCRdb itself trimmed the public reads at Q25 with fastp, ran MiXCR and retained productive beta chains. Each CDR3 protein gets just one entry, which takes the most common genes and DNA from the rows behind it. Clone size and V and J calls follow TCRdb, not the original study. Counted in this sample were 550,000 to 800,000 distinct CDR3 sequences; about a sixth of them appeared once. Around 8.1% of the sample is held by the ten biggest clonotypes.

The rearranged chain carries TRBV6-7 and TRBJ2-3; TRBD2 matches 7 bases in the middle. TRBV6-7 is reported as an ORF; its role is uncertain. This receptor was identified in a man aged 18 to 30 with Graves' hyperthyroidism. Material: blood. In nucleotides, the sequence is TGTGCCAGTACCAACGGGAGGCTCACAGATACGCAGTATTTT. Translated, it reads CASTNGRLTDTQYF.